These T cell receptor beta chains were read from a single sample in a study of T-cell memory formation after mild COVID-19. TCRdb independently ran MiXCR on the 5' RACE reads; one entry per CDR3 protein. The sample carries 150,000 to 200,000 distinct CDR3 sequences, 11% recorded once. The specimen was PBMCs or a T cell subset sorted from them (not recorded which). These receptors were collected from a man aged 18-30 years who had mild COVID-19 (a few samples of this study predate the infection). Cell type and time point are not known. Each CDR3 is given with its conserved first and last residue. The D gene is left open where the match is weak. Clone size, where shown, is once, few, many, or a class for clones that have expanded.

TGCAGTGCTAGTGTAGCGGGGGGGGTTCAAGATACGCAGTATTTT	CSASVAGGVQDTQYF	TRBV20-1	TRBJ2-3	TRBD2	few	15
TGCAGCGTTGAACGGGGGGGCTACAATGAGCAGTTCTTC	CSVERGGYNEQFF	TRBV29-1	TRBJ2-1	TRBD2	many	13
TGTGCCAGCAGTTTACTCGGGACTAGCCTAGAGACCCAGTACTTC	CASSLLGTSLETQYF	TRBV12-3/TRBV12-4	TRBJ2-5	TRBD2	few	15
TGTGCCAGCGATATAACAGGGGACACTGAAGCTTTCTTT	CASDITGDTEAFF	TRBV7-9	TRBJ1-1	TRBD1	few	13
TGTGCCAGCAGACCGGGGACAGGTCGTGGTCCAGATACGCAGTATTTT	CASRPGTGRGPDTQYF	TRBV12-3/TRBV12-4	TRBJ2-3	TRBD1	many	16
TGTGCCAGCAGTTACGGGTTCCCCCCTAGCACAGATACGCAGTATTTT	CASSYGFPPSTDTQYF	TRBV6-5	TRBJ2-3	NA	few	16
TGCGCCAGCAGCGCGACAGGGGTGAACACTGAAGCTTTCTTT	CASSATGVNTEAFF	TRBV5-1	TRBJ1-1	TRBD1	few	14
TGTGCCAGCAGCTTAGAGCGGGGAACTTACAATGAGCAGTTCTTC	CASSLERGTYNEQFF	TRBV13	TRBJ2-1	TRBD2	many	15
TGTGCCAGCAGCCCCCTACGGGGGCAGGAAACCTACAATGAGCAGTTCTTC	CASSPLRGQETYNEQFF	TRBV7-9	TRBJ2-1	NA	NA	17
TGTGCCAGCACCCCCTGGTCCCCCGTAAGGTACAATGAGCAGTTCTTC	CASTPWSPVRYNEQFF	TRBV6-2/TRBV6-3	TRBJ2-1	NA	few	16
TGTGCCAGCAGCCTCCGGGGGTATAAGGATACGCAGTATTTT	CASSLRGYKDTQYF	TRBV7-2	TRBJ2-3	NA	few	14
TGCGCCAGCAGCCAAGATGGGACAGGAAGAAGAGAGACCCAGTACTTC	CASSQDGTGRRETQYF	TRBV4-3	TRBJ2-5	TRBD1	few	16
TGTGCCACCAGCAGAGATCATTCTAGCGGGGGCTCTAGCACAGATACGCAGTATTTT	CATSRDHSSGGSSTDTQYF	TRBV15	TRBJ2-3	TRBD2	few	19
TGCGCCAGCAGCCCCGTGGACTGGTACGAGCAGTACTTC	CASSPVDWYEQYF	TRBV5-1	TRBJ2-7	NA	few	13
TGTGCCAGCAGCTTTGACACATATGGCTACACCTTC	CASSFDTYGYTF	TRBV7-9	TRBJ1-2	NA	NA	12
TGTGCCAGCAGCCAGACGACAGGCTCTGGAAACACCATATATTTT	CASSQTTGSGNTIYF	TRBV7-8	TRBJ1-3	NA	few	15
TGTGCCAGCAGCCTTAGCGGCGCGTGGCAAGAGACCCAGTACTTC	CASSLSGAWQETQYF	TRBV4-2	TRBJ2-5	NA	few	15
TGTGCCAGCAGCCCTTCCCGGGACAGGGAGACCGGGGAGCTGTTTTTT	CASSPSRDRETGELFF	TRBV5-4	TRBJ2-2	TRBD1	few	16
TGTGCCAGCAGCGCGGACGGTGTAATAAAGCAGTACTTC	CASSADGVIKQYF	TRBV9	TRBJ2-7	NA	few	13
TGTGCCAGCAGTTACTCTGGTCGGCAGGGCGGTGGCTACACCTTC	CASSYSGRQGGGYTF	TRBV6-5	TRBJ1-2	NA	NA	15
TGTGCCAGCAGTTTGGGGGGCGCGGGGCAGCCCCAGCATTTT	CASSLGGAGQPQHF	TRBV6-5	TRBJ1-5	NA	many	14
TGTGCCAGCAGCGTAGCTGGGGGATCGGGGACTGAAGCTTTCTTT	CASSVAGGSGTEAFF	TRBV9	TRBJ1-1	NA	few	15
TGCAGCGTTGAACCCCAACAGTCCTATGGCTACACCTTC	CSVEPQQSYGYTF	TRBV29-1	TRBJ1-2	NA	few	13
TGTGCCAGCAGTTACCTGGGGTTGAATCAGCCCCAGCATTTT	CASSYLGLNQPQHF	TRBV6-5	TRBJ1-5	NA	NA	14
TGTGCCAGCAGTCCGATAGGGGGCCGTGGCTACACCTTC	CASSPIGGRGYTF	TRBV6-6	TRBJ1-2	TRBD1	few	13
TGCGCCAGCAGCCCGGACAGGCCGAACACTGAAGCTTTCTTT	CASSPDRPNTEAFF	TRBV5-1	TRBJ1-1	TRBD1	NA	14
TGTGCCAGCAGGAAGGGGAACACCGGGGAGCTGTTTTTT	CASRKGNTGELFF	TRBV2	TRBJ2-2	NA	NA	13
TGTGCCAGCAGCTTAGCGAGGAGGGACACGCAGTATTTT	CASSLARRDTQYF	TRBV7-2	TRBJ2-3	NA	few	13
TGTGCCAGCAGTTACTCGATCCAGGGAATCCAGCCCCAGCATTTT	CASSYSIQGIQPQHF	TRBV6-2/TRBV6-3	TRBJ1-5	NA	few	15
TGTGCCAGCAGCTTAACAGGGGGCCGCGATAACACCGGGGAGCTGTTTTTT	CASSLTGGRDNTGELFF	TRBV11-2	TRBJ2-2	TRBD1	many	17
TGTGCCAGCTATCCACAGGGTCATTTGGATACGCAGTATTTT	CASYPQGHLDTQYF	TRBV5-6	TRBJ2-3	NA	NA	14
TGCGCCAGCAGCAGAGGGACACAGAACACTGAAGCTTTCTTT	CASSRGTQNTEAFF	TRBV5-1	TRBJ1-1	NA	NA	14
TGTGCCAGCTCACCGTGGGGGTCTAGGTACGAGCAGTACTTC	CASSPWGSRYEQYF	TRBV18	TRBJ2-7	NA	NA	14